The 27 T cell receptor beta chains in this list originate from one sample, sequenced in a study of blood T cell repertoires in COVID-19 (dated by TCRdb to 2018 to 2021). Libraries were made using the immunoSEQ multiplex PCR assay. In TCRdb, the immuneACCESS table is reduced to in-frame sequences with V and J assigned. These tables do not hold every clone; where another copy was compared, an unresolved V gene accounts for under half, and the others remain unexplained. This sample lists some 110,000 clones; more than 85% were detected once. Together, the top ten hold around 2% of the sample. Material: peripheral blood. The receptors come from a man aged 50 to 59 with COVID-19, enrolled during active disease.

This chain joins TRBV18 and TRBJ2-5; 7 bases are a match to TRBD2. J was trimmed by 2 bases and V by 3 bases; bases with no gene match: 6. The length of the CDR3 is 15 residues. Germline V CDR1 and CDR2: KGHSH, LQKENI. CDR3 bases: TGTGCCAGCTCACCGCGGGCTAGCGGACAAGAGACCCAGTACTTC. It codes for CASSPRASGQETQYF.

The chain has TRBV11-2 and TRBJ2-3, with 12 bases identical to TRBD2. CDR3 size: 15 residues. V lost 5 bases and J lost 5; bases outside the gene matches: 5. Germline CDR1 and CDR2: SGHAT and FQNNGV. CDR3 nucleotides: TGTGCCAGCAGCCTGACTAGCGGGAGTTTAGATACGCAGTATTTT. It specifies CASSLTSGSLDTQYF.

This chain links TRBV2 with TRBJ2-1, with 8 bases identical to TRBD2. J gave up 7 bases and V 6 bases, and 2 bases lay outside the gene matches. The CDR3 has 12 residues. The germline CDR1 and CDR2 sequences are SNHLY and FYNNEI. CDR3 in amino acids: CASRVAGNEQFF. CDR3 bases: TGTGCCAGCAGGGTAGCGGGAAATGAGCAGTTCTTC. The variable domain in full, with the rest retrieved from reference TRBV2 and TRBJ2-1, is EPEVTQTPSHQVTQMGQEVILRCVPISNHLYFYWYRQILGQKVEFLVSFYNNEISEKSEIFDDQFSVERPDGSNFTLKIRSTKLEDSAMYFCASRVAGNEQFFGPGTRLTVL.

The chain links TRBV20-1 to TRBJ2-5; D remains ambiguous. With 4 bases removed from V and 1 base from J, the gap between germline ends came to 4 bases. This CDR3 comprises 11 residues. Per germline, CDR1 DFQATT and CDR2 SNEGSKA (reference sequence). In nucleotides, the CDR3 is TGCAGTGCTACCTTCCAAGAGACCCAGTACTTC. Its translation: CSATFQETQYF.

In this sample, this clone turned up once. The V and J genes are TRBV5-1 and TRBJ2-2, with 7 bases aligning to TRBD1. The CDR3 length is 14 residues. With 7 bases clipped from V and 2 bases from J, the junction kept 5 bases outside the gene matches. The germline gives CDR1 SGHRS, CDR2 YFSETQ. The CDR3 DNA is TGCGCCAGCCACACAGGGGCCAACACCGGGGAGCTGTTTTTT. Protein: CASHTGANTGELFF.

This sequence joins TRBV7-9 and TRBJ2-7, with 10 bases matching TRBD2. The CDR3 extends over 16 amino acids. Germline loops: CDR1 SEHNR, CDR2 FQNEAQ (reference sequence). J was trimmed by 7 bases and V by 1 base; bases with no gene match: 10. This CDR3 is CASSLVGASGRHEQYF. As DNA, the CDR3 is TGTGCCAGCAGCTTAGTAGGGGCTAGCGGGAGACATGAGCAGTACTTC.

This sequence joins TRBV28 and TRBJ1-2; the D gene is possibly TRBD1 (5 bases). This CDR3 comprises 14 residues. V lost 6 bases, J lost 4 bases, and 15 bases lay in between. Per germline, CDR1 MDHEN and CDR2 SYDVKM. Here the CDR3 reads CASRDRGGFYGYTF. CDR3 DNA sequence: TGTGCCAGCAGGGATCGGGGGGGTTTCTATGGCTACACCTTC.

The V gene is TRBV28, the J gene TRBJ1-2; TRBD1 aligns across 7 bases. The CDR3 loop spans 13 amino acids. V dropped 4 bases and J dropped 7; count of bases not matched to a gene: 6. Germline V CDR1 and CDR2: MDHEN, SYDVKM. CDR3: CASSSGGLGGYTF. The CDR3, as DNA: TGTGCCAGCAGTTCAGGGGGATTAGGTGGCTACACCTTC.

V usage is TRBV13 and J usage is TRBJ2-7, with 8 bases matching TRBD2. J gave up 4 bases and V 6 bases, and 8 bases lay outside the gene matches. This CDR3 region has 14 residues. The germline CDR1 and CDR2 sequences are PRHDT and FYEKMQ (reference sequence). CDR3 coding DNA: TGTGCCAGCAGTAGTAAGCGGGAGAGATACGAGCAGTACTTC. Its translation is CASSSKRERYEQYF. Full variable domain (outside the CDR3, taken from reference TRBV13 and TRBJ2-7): AAGVIQSPRHLIKEKRETATLKCYPIPRHDTVYWYQQGPGQDPQFLISFYEKMQSDKGSIPDRFSAQQFSDYHSELNMSSLELGDSALYFCASSSKRERYEQYFGPGTRLTVT.

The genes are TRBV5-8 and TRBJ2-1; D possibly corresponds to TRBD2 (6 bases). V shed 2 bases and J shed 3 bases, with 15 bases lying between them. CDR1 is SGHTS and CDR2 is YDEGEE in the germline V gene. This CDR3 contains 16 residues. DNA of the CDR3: TGTGCCAGCAGCTTTGCCAGCGGGCTCTTCTACAATGAGCAGTTCTTC. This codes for CASSFASGLFYNEQFF.

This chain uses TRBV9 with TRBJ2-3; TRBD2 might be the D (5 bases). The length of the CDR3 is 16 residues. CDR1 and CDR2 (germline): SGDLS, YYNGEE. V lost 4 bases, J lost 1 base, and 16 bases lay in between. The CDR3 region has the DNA TGTGCCAGCAGCACCGAGGGCACCCCTGGCACAGATACGCAGTATTTT. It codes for CASSTEGTPGTDTQYF.

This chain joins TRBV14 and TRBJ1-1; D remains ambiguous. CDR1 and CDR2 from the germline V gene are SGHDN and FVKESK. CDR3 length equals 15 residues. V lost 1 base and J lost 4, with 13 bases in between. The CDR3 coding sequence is TGTGCCAGCAGCCAAGGGCTTTGGGAGGGCACTGAAGCTTTCTTT. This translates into CASSQGLWEGTEAFF.

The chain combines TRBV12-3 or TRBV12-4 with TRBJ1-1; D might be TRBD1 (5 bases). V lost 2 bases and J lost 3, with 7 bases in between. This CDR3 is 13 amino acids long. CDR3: CASSLSGDTEAFF. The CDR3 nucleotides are TGTGCCAGCAGTTTATCGGGGGACACTGAAGCTTTCTTT.

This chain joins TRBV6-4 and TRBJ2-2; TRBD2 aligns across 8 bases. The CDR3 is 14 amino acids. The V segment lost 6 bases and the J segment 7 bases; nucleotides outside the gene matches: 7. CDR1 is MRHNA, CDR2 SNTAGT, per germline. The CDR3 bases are TGTGCCAGCAGAGGCCAGCGGGAGTTCGGGGAGCTGTTTTTT. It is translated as CASRGQREFGELFF.

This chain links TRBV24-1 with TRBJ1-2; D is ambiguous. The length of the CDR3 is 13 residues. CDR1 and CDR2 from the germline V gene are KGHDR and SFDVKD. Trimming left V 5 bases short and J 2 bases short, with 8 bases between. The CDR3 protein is CATSVTENYGYTF. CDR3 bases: TGTGCCACCAGTGTGACGGAGAACTATGGCTACACCTTC.

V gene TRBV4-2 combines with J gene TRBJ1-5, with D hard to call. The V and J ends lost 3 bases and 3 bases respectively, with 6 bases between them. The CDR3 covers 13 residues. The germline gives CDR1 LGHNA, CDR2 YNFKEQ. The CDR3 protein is CASSQAVNQPQHF. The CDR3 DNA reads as TGTGCCAGCAGCCAGGCCGTCAATCAGCCCCAGCATTTT.

This chain's CDR3 is CASSRATAYEQYF. CDR3 sequence (DNA): TGTGCCAGCAGCCGCGCGACTGCTTACGAGCAGTACTTC. The chain links TRBV14 to TRBJ2-7; D not certain. Germline CDR1 SGHDN, CDR2 FVKESK. The V end was cut by 4 bases, the J end by 4 bases, with 11 bases between. The CDR3 extends over 13 amino acids.

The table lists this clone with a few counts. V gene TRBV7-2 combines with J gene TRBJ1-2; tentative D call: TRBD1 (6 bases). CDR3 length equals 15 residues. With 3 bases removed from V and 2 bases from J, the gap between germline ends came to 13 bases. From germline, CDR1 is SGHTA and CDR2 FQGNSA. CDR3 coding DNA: TGTGCCAGCAGCTTCTCGGGACATAGCAACTATGGCTACACCTTC. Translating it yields CASSFSGHSNYGYTF.

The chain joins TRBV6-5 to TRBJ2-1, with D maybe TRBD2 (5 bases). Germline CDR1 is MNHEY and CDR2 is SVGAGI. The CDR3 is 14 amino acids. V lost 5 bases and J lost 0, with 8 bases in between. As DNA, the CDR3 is TGTGCCAGCAGTATGGGGAGCTCCTACAATGAGCAGTTCTTC. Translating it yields CASSMGSSYNEQFF.

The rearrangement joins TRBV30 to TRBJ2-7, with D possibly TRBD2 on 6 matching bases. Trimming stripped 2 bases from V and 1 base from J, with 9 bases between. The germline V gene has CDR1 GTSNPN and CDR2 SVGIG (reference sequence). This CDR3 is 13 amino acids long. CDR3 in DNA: TGTGCCTGGAGTAATGGGGGGTCCTACGAGCAGTACGTC. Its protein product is CAWSNGGSYEQYV.

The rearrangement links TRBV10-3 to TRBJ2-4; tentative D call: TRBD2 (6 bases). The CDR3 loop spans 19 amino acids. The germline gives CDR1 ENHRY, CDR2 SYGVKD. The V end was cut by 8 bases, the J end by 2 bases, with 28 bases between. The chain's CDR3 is CAIGAPGVERSVTKNIQYF. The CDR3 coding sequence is TGTGCCATCGGGGCGCCGGGGGTAGAGAGAAGTGTGACCAAAAACATTCAGTACTTC.

CDR3 protein: CASSAGTENSPLHF. The CDR3 bases are TGTGCCAGCAGCGCCGGGACAGAAAATTCACCCCTCCACTTT. The gene calls are TRBV11-2 and TRBJ1-6; 7 bases line up with TRBD1. This CDR3 has 14 amino acids. Germline CDR1 SGHAT, CDR2 FQNNGV. V trimming: 5 bases; J trimming: 7 bases; junction bases outside the gene matches: 5.

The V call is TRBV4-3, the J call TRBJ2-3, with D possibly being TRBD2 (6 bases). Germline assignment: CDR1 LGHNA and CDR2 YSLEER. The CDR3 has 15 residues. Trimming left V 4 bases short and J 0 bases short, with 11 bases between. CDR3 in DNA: TGCGCCAGCAGCCCGAGTGGGACTAGCACAGATACGCAGTATTTT. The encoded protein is CASSPSGTSTDTQYF.

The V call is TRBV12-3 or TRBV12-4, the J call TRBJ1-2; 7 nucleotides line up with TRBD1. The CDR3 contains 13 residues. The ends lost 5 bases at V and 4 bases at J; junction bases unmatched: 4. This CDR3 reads CASSQDRSYGYTF. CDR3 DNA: TGTGCCAGCAGTCAGGACAGGTCCTATGGCTACACCTTC.

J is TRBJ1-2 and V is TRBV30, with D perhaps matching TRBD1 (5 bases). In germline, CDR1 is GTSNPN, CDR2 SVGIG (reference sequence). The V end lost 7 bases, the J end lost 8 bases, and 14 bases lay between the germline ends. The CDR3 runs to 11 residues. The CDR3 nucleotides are TGTGCCTCCGACAGCTCGCTAGGCTACACCTTC. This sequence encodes CASDSSLGYTF.

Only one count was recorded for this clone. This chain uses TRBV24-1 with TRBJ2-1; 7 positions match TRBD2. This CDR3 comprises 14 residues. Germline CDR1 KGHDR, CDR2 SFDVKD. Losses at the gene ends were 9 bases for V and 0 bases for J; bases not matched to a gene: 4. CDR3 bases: TGTGCCACCTTGGGCGGGAGCTCCTACAATGAGCAGTTCTTC. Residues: CATLGGSSYNEQFF.

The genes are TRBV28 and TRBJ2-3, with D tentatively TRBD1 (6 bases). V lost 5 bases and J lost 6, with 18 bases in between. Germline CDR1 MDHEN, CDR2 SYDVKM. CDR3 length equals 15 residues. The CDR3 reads CASSTWDMQGDTQYF. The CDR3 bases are TGTGCCAGCAGTACTTGGGACATGCAGGGGGATACGCAGTATTTT. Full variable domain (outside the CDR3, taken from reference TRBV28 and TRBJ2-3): DVKVTQSSRYLVKRTGEKVFLECVQDMDHENMFWYRQDPGLGLRLIYFSYDVKMKEKGDIPEGYSVSREKKERFSLILESASTNQTSMYLCASSTWDMQGDTQYFGPGTRLTVL.